These 28 T cell receptor beta chains were sequenced from one sample in a study of T-cell reconstitution after alpha-beta-depleted transplantation in children. Unique molecular identifiers were incorporated when the TCRbeta library was constructed. TCRdb re-analysed the PCR reads in MiXCR, keeping a single row per CDR3 protein. Of about 460,000 distinct CDR3 sequences listed, 9.5% to 12% are singletons. The source material was PBMCs, mostly from graft donor cells, sampled 180 days after TCRalphabeta/CD19-depleted stem cell transplant. The receptors shown here come from a female patient aged 2-15 years who had a stem cell transplant for aplastic anemia, so the T cells may come from the graft donor.

This clonotype was counted a few times. The chain carries TRBV18 and TRBJ2-7; TRBD1 is a possible D gene (5 bases). V lost 4 bases, J lost 3 bases, and 10 bases lay in between. Germline V lookup: CDR1 KGHSH, CDR2 LQKENI. The CDR3 spans 13 residues. The CDR3 spells CASSLQGDYEQYV. DNA for the CDR3: TGTGCCAGCTCACTACAAGGGGACTACGAGCAGTACGTC.

This clonotype occurred a few times. This chain links TRBV7-8 with TRBJ2-7; a weak D match, TRBD1 (6 bases). Germline CDR1 is SGHVS and CDR2 is FQNEAQ. The germline V and J ends were trimmed by 0 bases and 0 bases, with 9 bases remaining between them. This CDR3 comprises 15 residues. The CDR3 nucleotides are TGTGCCAGCAGCTTAGCGTGGGGGCCCTCCTACGAGCAGTACTTC. It is translated as CASSLAWGPSYEQYF.

This clonotype was seen a handful of times. The V and J genes are TRBV25-1 and TRBJ2-3; a possible D gene is TRBD2 (5 bases). This CDR3 has 15 amino acids. V lost 1 base to trimming and J lost 2 bases, with 10 bases between them. Germline values: CDR1 MGHDK, CDR2 SYGVNS. The CDR3 region is CASSESLGLTDTQYF. CDR3 coding DNA: TGTGCCAGCAGTGAATCACTAGGCCTCACAGATACGCAGTATTTT. Full variable domain (remainder filled in from reference TRBV25-1 and TRBJ2-3): EADIYQTPRYLVIGTGKKITLECSQTMGHDKMYWYQQDPGMELHLIHYSYGVNSTEKGDLSSESTVSRIRTEHFPLTLESARPSHTSQYLCASSESLGLTDTQYFGPGTRLTVL.

This CDR3 is CASSQDPASYNEQFF. The DNA for the CDR3 is TGCGCCAGCAGCCAAGATCCTGCTTCCTACAATGAGCAGTTCTTC. The V gene is TRBV4-3, the J gene TRBJ2-1, with no clear D. Trimming took off 0 bases at V and 1 base at J, with 7 bases between the two ends. CDR1 is LGHNA, CDR2 YSLEER, per germline. There are 15 residues in the CDR3.

This clonotype was seen a few times. The rearrangement uses TRBV20-1 and TRBJ1-4, with D perhaps TRBD1 (6 bases). V lost 3 bases and J lost 7, with 18 bases in between. Germline V gives CDR1 DFQATT, CDR2 SNEGSKA (reference sequence). CDR3 length: 15 amino acids. The CDR3 loop reads CSASLWGAGSEKLFF. The CDR3 bases are TGCAGTGCTAGCCTGTGGGGGGCGGGGAGTGAAAAACTGTTTTTT.

This clonotype was recorded many times. This chain connects TRBV5-1 to TRBJ2-7; tentatively, D is TRBD2 (7 bases). The V end was cut by 4 bases, the J end by 2 bases, with 13 bases between. This CDR3 has 14 residues. The germline CDR1 and CDR2 sequences are SGHRS and YFSETQ. The CDR3 bases are TGCGCCAGCAGCCTGGGGGCGGGGGCCTACGAGCAGTACTTC. Translated: CASSLGAGAYEQYF. Full variable domain (rest looked up from reference TRBV5-1 and TRBJ2-7): KAGVTQTPRYLIKTRGQQVTLSCSPISGHRSVSWYQQTPGQGLQFLFEYFSETQRNKGNFPGRFSGRQFSNSRSEMNVSTLELGDSALYLCASSLGAGAYEQYFGPGTRLTVT.

This clonotype was recorded a few times. This chain uses TRBV20-1 with TRBJ2-3; maybe TRBD2 (6 bases). Germline lookup yields CDR1 DFQATT and CDR2 SNEGSKA (reference sequence). The length of the CDR3 is 15 residues. The ends were cut back, 4 bases at V and 0 bases at J, with 14 bases in the middle. CDR3 sequence: CSATLAYPSTDTQYF. DNA for the CDR3: TGCAGTGCTACCCTAGCGTATCCTAGCACAGATACGCAGTATTTT.

The sample holds a few counts of this clonotype. The chain uses TRBV20-1 and TRBJ2-7; 9 nucleotides align to TRBD2. CDR1 and CDR2 (germline): DFQATT, SNEGSKA (reference sequence). This CDR3 contains 16 residues. V lost 3 bases and J lost 2; bases outside the gene matches: 11. CDR3 sequence: CSARAPGLARPYEQYV. The CDR3 DNA reads TGCAGTGCTAGGGCCCCGGGACTAGCTAGGCCCTACGAGCAGTACGTC.

This clonotype was counted ten times or more. This CDR3 is CSDSTPGQSTDTQYF. DNA of the CDR3: TGCAGCGACTCAACCCCGGGACAGAGCACAGATACGCAGTATTTT. The rearrangement links TRBV29-1 to TRBJ2-3; 7 bases align to TRBD1. From germline, CDR1 is SQVTM and CDR2 ANQGSEA. V lost 7 bases and J lost 0; bases outside the gene matches: 10. CDR3 length: 15 amino acids.

This clonotype has only a few counts. This sequence joins TRBV29-1 and TRBJ2-1, with D unclear. Germline CDR1 reads SQVTM; CDR2 reads ANQGSEA. The CDR3 has 13 amino acids. V lost 5 bases to trimming and J lost 0 bases, with 8 bases between them. CDR3 loop: CSVKGSSYNEQFF. DNA for the CDR3: TGCAGCGTTAAGGGAAGCTCCTACAATGAGCAGTTCTTC.

The chain is built from TRBV14 and TRBJ2-6; D gene unclear. V was clipped by 0 bases and J by 2 bases, with 8 bases between them. The CDR3 extends over 16 amino acids. Per germline, CDR1 SGHDN and CDR2 FVKESK. DNA of the CDR3: TGTGCCAGCAGCCAAGACCGGGCTCCTGGGGCCAACGTCCTGACTTTC. Translating it yields CASSQDRAPGANVLTF.

This clonotype was found a few times. J is TRBJ2-1 and V is TRBV20-1; unclear D gene. This CDR3 has 12 amino acids. Germline CDR1 is DFQATT and CDR2 is SNEGSKA (reference sequence). V was pared by 6 bases and J by 9 bases, with 15 bases between. The CDR3 region has the DNA TGCAGTGCGCCGGACCTCGGGCCTGAGCAGTTCTTC. As protein: CSAPDLGPEQFF.

Ten or more counts support this clonotype. The gene calls are TRBV5-6 and TRBJ2-5, with D perhaps TRBD1 (7 bases). Germline loops: CDR1 SGHDT, CDR2 YYEEEE. V lost 0 bases and J lost 5, with 20 bases in between. The CDR3 consists of 17 residues. The CDR3 nucleotides are TGTGCCAGCAGCTTGGTGGGGACGACAGGGAGGTTTGAGACCCAGTACTTC. Its protein product is CASSLVGTTGRFETQYF.

The table lists this clonotype with many counts. This chain connects TRBV29-1 to TRBJ1-1; TRBD1 might be the D (6 bases). This CDR3 is 15 amino acids long. Germline loops: CDR1 SQVTM, CDR2 ANQGSEA. V was cut by 4 bases and J by 1 base, with 16 bases left in between. The CDR3 protein is CSVAGPSTGNTEAFF. Here the CDR3 DNA reads TGCAGCGTTGCGGGCCCATCGACAGGGAACACTGAAGCTTTCTTT.

This clonotype showed up just a few times. The chain couples TRBV9 to TRBJ2-3; TRBD2 might be the D (5 bases). Trimming stripped 4 bases from V and 6 bases from J, with 12 bases between. The CDR3 contains 13 residues. CDR1 SGDLS and CDR2 YYNGEE come from the germline V gene. The DNA for the CDR3 is TGTGCCAGCAGCTTTTCACCGGGGGATACGCAGTATTTT. This gives the protein CASSFSPGDTQYF.

The chain joins TRBV28 to TRBJ2-3; D tentatively fits TRBD1 or TRBD2 (6 bases each). The germline CDR1 and CDR2 sequences are MDHEN and SYDVKM. V lost 3 bases to trimming and J lost 5 bases, with 12 bases between them. The CDR3 runs to 14 residues. In DNA, the CDR3 is TGTGCCAGCAGTTTGGGGGGCTCACAAGATACGCAGTATTTT. This encodes CASSLGGSQDTQYF.

This clonotype has just a few counts. CDR3 DNA: TGTGCCACCAGCGGTATAGCGGAGTCTTACAATGAGCAGTTCTTC. Its protein product is CATSGIAESYNEQFF. V gene TRBV15 combines with J gene TRBJ2-1, with D possibly TRBD2 on 6 matching bases. The CDR3 covers 15 residues. Germline CDR1 is LNHNV and CDR2 is YYDKDF (reference sequence). V lost 5 bases and J 4 bases, leaving 15 bases between the germline ends.

The V and J genes are TRBV10-3 and TRBJ2-7; 9 bases agree with TRBD1. Trimming at V came to 4 bases and at J to 4 bases, leaving 5 bases not matched to a gene. The CDR3 is made up of 14 amino acids. Germline V CDR1 and CDR2: ENHRY, SYGVKD. The CDR3 protein is CAISGSGQGYEQYF. In DNA form, the CDR3 reads TGTGCCATCAGTGGGTCGGGACAGGGTTACGAGCAGTACTTC.

The sample holds a few counts of this clonotype. The rearrangement links TRBV7-2 to TRBJ2-2; a possible D gene is TRBD1 (5 bases). CDR3 length: 16 amino acids. CDR1 is SGHTA and CDR2 is FQGNSA in the germline V gene. V was cut by 1 base and J by 5 bases, with 14 bases left in between. This CDR3 is CASSLGGRVGTGELFF. The CDR3 DNA is TGTGCCAGCAGCTTAGGGGGCCGGGTGGGGACCGGGGAGCTGTTTTTT. Combining the CDR3 with reference TRBV7-2 and TRBJ2-2 gives the whole variable domain GAGVSQSPSNKVTEKGKDVELRCDPISGHTALYWYRQSLGQGLEFLIYFQGNSAPDKSGLPSDRFSAERTGGSVSTLTIQRTQQEDSAVYLCASSLGGRVGTGELFFGEGSRLTVL.

This clonotype occurred many times. The chain links TRBV7-9 to TRBJ2-1; unclear D gene. Trimming took 2 bases from V and 7 from J, leaving 15 bases between them. This CDR3 spans 15 amino acids. Per germline, CDR1 SEHNR and CDR2 FQNEAQ (reference sequence). The CDR3 loop is CASSLPTGWVNEQFF. CDR3 in DNA: TGTGCCAGCAGCTTACCGACCGGGTGGGTAAATGAGCAGTTCTTC.

This clonotype was counted only a few times. The chain uses TRBV7-2 and TRBJ2-7; D gene ambiguous. Trimming took 1 base from V and 2 from J, leaving 9 bases between them. This CDR3 is built from 14 residues. Germline V gene sequence: CDR1 SGHTA, CDR2 FQGNSA. The CDR3 nucleotides are TGTGCCAGCAGCTTAGAACCGGCGGCCTACGAGCAGTACTTC. It translates to CASSLEPAAYEQYF.

This clonotype was counted a few times. The V call is TRBV5-1, the J call TRBJ2-2, with 7 bases lining up with TRBD1. The CDR3 spans 15 residues. CDR1 and CDR2 (germline): SGHRS, YFSETQ. J gave up 3 bases and V 2 bases, and 4 bases lay outside the gene matches. This CDR3 reads CASSLQGPDTGELFF. CDR3 in DNA: TGCGCCAGCAGCTTACAGGGGCCGGACACCGGGGAGCTGTTTTTT.

The chain uses TRBV20-1 and TRBJ1-1; D not resolved. This CDR3 region has 9 residues. V lost 3 bases and J 7 bases, leaving 3 bases between the germline ends. Germline values: CDR1 DFQATT, CDR2 SNEGSKA (reference sequence). The chain's CDR3 is CSARNEAFF. As DNA, the CDR3 is TGCAGTGCTAGGAATGAAGCTTTCTTT.

The chain recombines TRBV19 with TRBJ1-1; 8 positions agree with TRBD1. The CDR3 consists of 21 residues. After removal of 3 bases from V and 6 bases from J, the junction contained 27 bases not matched to a gene. The germline V gene encodes CDR1 LNHDA and CDR2 SQIVND (reference sequence). In DNA form, the CDR3 reads TGTGCCAGTAGTATTTTAGGACAGGGAGTGGGGGGAAGGCTCTTACGGCCTGAAGCTTTCTTT. Translation: CASSILGQGVGGRLLRPEAFF.

This chain joins TRBV21-1 and TRBJ2-7; TRBD1 was called by the table and not checked on the DNA. TRBV21-1 is tagged as a pseudogene. The CDR3 sequence is 15 residues long. CDR3: CASLGKGGAGKEQHF. In nucleotides, the CDR3 is TGTGCCAGCCTCGGAAAAGGGGGCGCAGGAAAAGAGCAGCACTTC.

The rearrangement joins TRBV28 to TRBJ2-5, with D uncertain. From germline, CDR1 is MDHEN and CDR2 SYDVKM. V was cut by 5 bases and J by 4 bases, with 11 bases left in between. CDR3 length equals 13 residues. The CDR3 region has the DNA TGTGCCAGCAGTACCCGGGCGCCAGAGACCCAGTACTTC. Translation gives CASSTRAPETQYF.

This clonotype was detected many times. The V call is TRBV28, the J call TRBJ2-7; TRBD2 aligns across 9 bases. Trimming cost V 7 bases and J 10 bases; bases outside gene matches: 14. The germline V gene has CDR1 MDHEN and CDR2 SYDVKM. The CDR3 spans 14 residues. In DNA, the CDR3 is TGTGCCAGCACCAATATCGGACTAGCGTATCGACAGTACTTC. As protein: CASTNIGLAYRQYF.

This clonotype has ten or more counts. J is TRBJ1-2 and V is TRBV20-1; D is perhaps TRBD1 (6 bases). This CDR3 contains 11 residues. Trimming stripped 0 bases from V and 10 bases from J, with 9 bases between. The germline CDR1 and CDR2 sequences are DFQATT and SNEGSKA (reference sequence). The CDR3 DNA reads TGCAGTGCTAGAGACCCAGGGGACTACACCTTC. Translating it yields CSARDPGDYTF.